The source of this TCR beta chain is a study of blood T cell repertoires in COVID-19. Across the whole study: Material from acute and convalescent COVID-19 was sourced from the United States, Italy and Spain. PBMCs, B-cell-depleted T cells, or T cells were the source of the cDNA or gDNA that made up the material.

In the authors' methods: Cell counts per sample came from amplifying reference gene primers. Sequencing used immunoSEQ multiplex PCR; TCRdb keeps in-frame clones, though not all of them. V, J and clone size are taken as reported in that table, and D and trimming were inferred from the DNA itself. This table has about 61,000 clones, around nine tenths appearing once. V dropped 3 bases and J dropped 9 bases, with 12 bases sitting between them. CDR3 size: 13 residues. Per germline, CDR1 SGHDN and CDR2 FVKESK. The chain links TRBV14 to TRBJ2-1; TRBD2 is a possible D gene (5 bases). This TCR was recovered from a woman between 45 and 60 years old with active or convalescent COVID-19. What was sequenced was peripheral blood. The CDR3 DNA sequence: TGTGCCAGCAGCCAGGGCGGAGGACTTGAGCAGTTCTTC. It is translated as CASSQGGGLEQFF.